This TCR beta chain derives from a study of PD-1 blockade in classical Hodgkin lymphoma. The study's findings and limits: What drove the repertoire differences, possibly disease activity or prior therapy, has not been defined.

Time point defined: cycle 4 day 1 (C4D1), after 6 weeks of nivolumab. No patient escaped relapse after autologous stem cell transplantation, and brentuximab vedotin exposure varied. Of note for this clone: Its antigen remains unidentified.

V lost 3 bases and J lost 0; bases outside the gene matches: 6. Germline V gene data show CDR1 as SGHRS and CDR2 as YFSETQ. This CDR3 has 16 amino acids. Using immunoSEQ multiplex PCR, the repertoire was profiled, and TCRdb retains in-frame clones only, with some absent. The profile shows roughly 56,000 clones, roughly 87% of them singletons. The TCR was taken from a human donor with classical Hodgkin lymphoma. Sequencing used peripheral blood mononuclear cells (PBMCs), obtained before the fourth cycle of nivolumab. The chain employs TRBV5-1 and TRBJ1-1; 9 positions match TRBD1. The CDR3 DNA reads TGCGCCAGCAGCTGGGGGGACAGGGACATGAACACTGAAGCTTTCTTT. Its translation: CASSWGDRDMNTEAFF.